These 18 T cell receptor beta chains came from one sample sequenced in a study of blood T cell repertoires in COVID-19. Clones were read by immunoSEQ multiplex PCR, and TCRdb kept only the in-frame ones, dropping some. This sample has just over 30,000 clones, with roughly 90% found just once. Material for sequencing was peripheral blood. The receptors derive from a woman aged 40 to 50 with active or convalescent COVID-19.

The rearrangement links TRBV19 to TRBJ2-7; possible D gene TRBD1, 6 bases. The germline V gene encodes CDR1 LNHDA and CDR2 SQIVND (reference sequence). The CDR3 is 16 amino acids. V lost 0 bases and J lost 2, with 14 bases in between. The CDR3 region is CASSIDPGHRTYEQYF. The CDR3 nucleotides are TGTGCCAGTAGTATAGATCCGGGACACCGAACCTACGAGCAGTACTTC. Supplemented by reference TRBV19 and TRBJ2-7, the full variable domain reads DGGITQSPKYLFRKEGQNVTLSCEQNLNHDAMYWYRQDPGQGLRLIYYSQIVNDFQKGDIAEGYSVSREKKESFPLTVTSAQKNPTAFYLCASSIDPGHRTYEQYFGPGTRLTVT.

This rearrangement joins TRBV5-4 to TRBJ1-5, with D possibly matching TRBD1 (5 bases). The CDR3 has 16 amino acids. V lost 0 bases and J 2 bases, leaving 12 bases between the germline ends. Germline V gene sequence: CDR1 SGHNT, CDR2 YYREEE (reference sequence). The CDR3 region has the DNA TGTGCCAGCAGCTTGGGGGGGGGAGACGGCAATCAGCCCCAGCATTTT. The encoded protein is CASSLGGGDGNQPQHF. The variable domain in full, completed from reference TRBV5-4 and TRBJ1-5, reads ETGVTQSPTHLIKTRGQQVTLRCSSQSGHNTVSWYQQALGQGPQFIFQYYREEENGRGNFPPRFSGLQFPNYSSELNVNALELDDSALYLCASSLGGGDGNQPQHFGDGTRLSIL.

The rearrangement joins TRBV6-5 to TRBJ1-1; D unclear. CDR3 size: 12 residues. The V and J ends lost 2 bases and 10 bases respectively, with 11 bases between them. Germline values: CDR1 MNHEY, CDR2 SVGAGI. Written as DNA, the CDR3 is TGTGCCAGCAGTTACGATAGAGCCCCAGCTTTCTTT. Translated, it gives CASSYDRAPAFF.

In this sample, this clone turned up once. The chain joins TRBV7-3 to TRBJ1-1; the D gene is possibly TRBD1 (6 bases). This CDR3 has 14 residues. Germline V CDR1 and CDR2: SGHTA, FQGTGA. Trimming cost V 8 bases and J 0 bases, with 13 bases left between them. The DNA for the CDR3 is TGTGCCAGCTCCGGGACAAGGATGAACACTGAAGCTTTCTTT. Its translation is CASSGTRMNTEAFF.

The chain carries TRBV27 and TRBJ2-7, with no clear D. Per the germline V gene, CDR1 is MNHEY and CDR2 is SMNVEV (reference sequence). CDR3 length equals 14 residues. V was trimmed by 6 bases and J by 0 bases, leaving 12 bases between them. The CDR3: CASRFQIASYEQYF. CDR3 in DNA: TGTGCCAGCAGGTTTCAGATTGCCTCCTACGAGCAGTACTTC.

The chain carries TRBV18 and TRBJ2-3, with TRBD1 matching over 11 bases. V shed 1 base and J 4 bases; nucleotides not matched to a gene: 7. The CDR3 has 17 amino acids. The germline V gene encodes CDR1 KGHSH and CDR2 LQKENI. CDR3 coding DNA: TGTGCCAGCTCACCACTTCCGGGACAGGGGGTCGCAGATACGCAGTATTTT. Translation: CASSPLPGQGVADTQYF.

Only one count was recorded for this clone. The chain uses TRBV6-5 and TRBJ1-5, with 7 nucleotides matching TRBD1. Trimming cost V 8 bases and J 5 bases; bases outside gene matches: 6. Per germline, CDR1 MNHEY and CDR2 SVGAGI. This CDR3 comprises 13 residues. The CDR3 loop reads CASAGDRDQPQHF. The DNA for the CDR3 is TGTGCCAGCGCCGGGGACAGAGATCAGCCCCAGCATTTT.

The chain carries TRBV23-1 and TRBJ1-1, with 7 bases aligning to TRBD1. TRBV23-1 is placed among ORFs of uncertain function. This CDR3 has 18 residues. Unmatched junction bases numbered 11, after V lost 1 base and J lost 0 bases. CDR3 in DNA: TGCGCCAGCAGTCAATGGTTTGGAGAGACAGGGCTGAACACTGAAGCTTTCTTT. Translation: CASSQWFGETGLNTEAFF.

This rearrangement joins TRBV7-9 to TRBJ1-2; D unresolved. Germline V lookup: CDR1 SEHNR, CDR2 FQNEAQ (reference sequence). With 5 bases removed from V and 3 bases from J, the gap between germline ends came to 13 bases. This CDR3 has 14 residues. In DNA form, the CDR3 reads TGTGCCAGCAGCCCCAGTGTGGTGGACTATGGCTACACCTTC. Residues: CASSPSVVDYGYTF.

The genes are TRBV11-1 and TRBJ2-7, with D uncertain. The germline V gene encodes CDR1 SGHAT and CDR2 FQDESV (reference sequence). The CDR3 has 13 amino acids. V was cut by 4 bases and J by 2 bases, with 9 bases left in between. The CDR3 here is CASSSPPAYEQYF. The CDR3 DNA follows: TGTGCCAGCAGCTCCCCTCCAGCCTACGAGCAGTACTTC.

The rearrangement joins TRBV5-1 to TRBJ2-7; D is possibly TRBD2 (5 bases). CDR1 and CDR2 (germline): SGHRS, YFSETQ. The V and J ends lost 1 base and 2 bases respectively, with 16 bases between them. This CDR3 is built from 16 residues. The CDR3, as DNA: TGCGCCAGCAGCTTGACATCGGGTCCCGGGACCTACGAGCAGTACTTC. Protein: CASSLTSGPGTYEQYF.

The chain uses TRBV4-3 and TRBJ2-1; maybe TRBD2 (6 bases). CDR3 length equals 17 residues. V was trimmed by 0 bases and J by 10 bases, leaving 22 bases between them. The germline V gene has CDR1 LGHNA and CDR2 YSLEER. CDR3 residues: CASSQDRADWRAREQFF. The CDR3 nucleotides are TGCGCCAGCAGCCAAGATCGGGCCGACTGGAGGGCGCGAGAGCAGTTCTTC.

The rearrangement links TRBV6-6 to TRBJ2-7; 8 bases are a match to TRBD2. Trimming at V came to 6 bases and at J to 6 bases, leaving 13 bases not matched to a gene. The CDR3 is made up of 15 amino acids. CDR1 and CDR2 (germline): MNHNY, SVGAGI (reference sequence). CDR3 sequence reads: CASRFEAGTRGEQYF. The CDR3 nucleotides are TGTGCCAGCAGATTTGAGGCCGGGACTAGGGGCGAGCAGTACTTC.

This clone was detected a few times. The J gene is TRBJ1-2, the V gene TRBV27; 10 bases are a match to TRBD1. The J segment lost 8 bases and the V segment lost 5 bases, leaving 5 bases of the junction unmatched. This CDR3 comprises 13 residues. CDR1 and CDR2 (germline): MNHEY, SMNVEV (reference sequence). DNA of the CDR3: TGTGCCAGCAGTGCGACAGGGGGCTGGGGCTACACCTTC. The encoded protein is CASSATGGWGYTF.

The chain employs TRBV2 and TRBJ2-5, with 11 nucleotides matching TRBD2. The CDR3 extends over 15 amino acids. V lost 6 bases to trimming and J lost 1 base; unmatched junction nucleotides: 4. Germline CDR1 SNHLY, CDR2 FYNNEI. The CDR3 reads CASRGLAVGQETQYF. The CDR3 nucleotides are TGTGCCAGCAGGGGACTAGCGGTAGGCCAAGAGACCCAGTACTTC.

As DNA, the CDR3 is TGCGCCAGCAGCTTGGTGGGGACAGTCGCAACTAATGAAAAACTGTTTTTT. It codes for CASSLVGTVATNEKLFF. The chain is built from TRBV5-1 and TRBJ1-4; 7 nucleotides match TRBD1. V shed 0 bases, J shed 0 bases, and the junction held 5 bases outside the gene matches. The length of the CDR3 is 17 residues. Germline V gene sequence: CDR1 SGHRS, CDR2 YFSETQ.

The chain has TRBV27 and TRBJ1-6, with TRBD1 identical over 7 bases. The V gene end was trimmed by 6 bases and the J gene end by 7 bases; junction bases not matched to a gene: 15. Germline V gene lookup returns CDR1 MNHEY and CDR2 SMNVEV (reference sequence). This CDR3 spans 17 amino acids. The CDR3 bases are TGTGCCAGCAGCAAAGGAGCCGGGACAGCAGTAAATTCACCCCTCCACTTT. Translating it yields CASSKGAGTAVNSPLHF.

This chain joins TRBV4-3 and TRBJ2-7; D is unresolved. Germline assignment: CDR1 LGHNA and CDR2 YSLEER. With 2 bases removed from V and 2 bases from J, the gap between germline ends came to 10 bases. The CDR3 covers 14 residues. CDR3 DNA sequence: TGCGCCAGCAGCCAACGGCTGGAGACCTACGAGCAGTACTTC. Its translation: CASSQRLETYEQYF.